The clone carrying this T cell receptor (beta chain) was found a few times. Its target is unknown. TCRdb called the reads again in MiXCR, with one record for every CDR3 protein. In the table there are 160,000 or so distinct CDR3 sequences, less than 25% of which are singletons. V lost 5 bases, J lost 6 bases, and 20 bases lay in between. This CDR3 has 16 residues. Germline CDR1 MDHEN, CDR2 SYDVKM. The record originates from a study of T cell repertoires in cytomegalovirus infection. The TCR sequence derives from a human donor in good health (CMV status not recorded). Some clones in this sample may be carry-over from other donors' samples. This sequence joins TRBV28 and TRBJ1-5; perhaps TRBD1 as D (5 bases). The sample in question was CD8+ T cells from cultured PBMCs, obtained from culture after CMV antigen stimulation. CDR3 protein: CASSPGTTRIFQPQHF. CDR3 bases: TGTGCCAGCAGTCCCGGGACTACTCGAATCTTTCAGCCCCAGCATTTT.